The 10 T cell receptor beta chains below all came from one sample that was sequenced in a study of T cell repertoires in cytomegalovirus infection. For these receptors, no antigen is known. TCRdb processed the reads anew with MiXCR; each CDR3 protein has one entry. Of more than 250,000 distinct CDR3 sequences detected, around 25% appear once; the ten largest clones hold approximately 12%. The sample consisted of cultured PBMCs, taken from culture after CMV antigen stimulation. The receptor set was obtained from a human donor in good health (CMV status not recorded). Some clones in this sample may be carry-over from other donors' samples.

This clonotype occurred many times. The V and J genes are TRBV7-2 and TRBJ1-6, with TRBD1 identical over 7 bases. V lost 8 bases to trimming and J lost 11 bases; unmatched junction nucleotides: 9. Germline assignment: CDR1 SGHTA and CDR2 FQGNSA. This CDR3 spans 13 amino acids. The CDR3, as DNA: TGTGCCAGCGCTCTACAGGGGTCAACACCCCTCCACTTT. Residues: CASALQGSTPLHF.

The table lists this clonotype with a few counts. The chain employs TRBV7-2 and TRBJ1-3; no definite D call. Germline CDR1 is SGHTA and CDR2 is FQGNSA. Trimming removed 5 bases from V and 3 bases from J, with 11 bases in between. CDR3 length: 14 amino acids. CDR3 DNA sequence: TGTGCCAGCAGCCTTGTTGTGGGTGGAAACACCATATATTTT. This gives the protein CASSLVVGGNTIYF.

V gene TRBV4-2 combines with J gene TRBJ2-7, with D possibly being TRBD1 (6 bases). V lost 3 bases to trimming and J lost 2 bases, with 14 bases between them. The CDR3 runs 15 residues. Germline CDR1 reads LGHNA; CDR2 reads YNFKEQ. CDR3 sequence: CASSQTIGGPYEQYF. CDR3 bases: TGTGCCAGCAGCCAGACGATAGGGGGACCCTACGAGCAGTACTTC.

In this sample, this clonotype turned up many times. V gene TRBV28 combines with J gene TRBJ2-1; D might be TRBD1 (6 bases). This CDR3 spans 14 amino acids. CDR1 MDHEN and CDR2 SYDVKM come from the germline V gene. Trimming shortened V by 2 bases and J by 8 bases, and 13 bases separated the two germline ends. The CDR3 region has the DNA TGTGCCAGCAGTTTACAACGGGACACTGATGAGCAGTTCTTC. Its protein is CASSLQRDTDEQFF.

There are a few counts of this clonotype. The chain uses TRBV24-1 and TRBJ2-5; D remains ambiguous. CDR3 size: 12 residues. Germline V lookup: CDR1 KGHDR, CDR2 SFDVKD. V gave up 1 base and J gave up 5 bases, with 4 bases separating them. CDR3: CATSDLSETQYF. CDR3 DNA sequence: TGTGCCACCAGTGATTTAAGCGAGACCCAGTACTTC.

The chain is built from TRBV20-1 and TRBJ2-3; 9 bases map to TRBD1. From germline, CDR1 is DFQATT and CDR2 SNEGSKA (reference sequence). The CDR3 length is 15 residues. Trimming at V came to 6 bases and at J to 1 base, leaving 8 bases not matched to a gene. The CDR3 spells CSATSGTGRTDTQYF. As DNA, the CDR3 is TGCAGTGCCACTTCCGGGACAGGGCGCACAGATACGCAGTATTTT.

The V gene is TRBV18, the J gene TRBJ2-1; a weak D match, TRBD2 (5 bases). CDR3 length: 14 residues. The germline V gene encodes CDR1 KGHSH and CDR2 LQKENI. The V end lost 0 bases, the J end lost 8 bases, and 11 bases lay between the germline ends. The CDR3 here is CASSPPTRAHEQFF. In DNA, the CDR3 is TGTGCCAGCTCACCACCGACGAGGGCCCATGAGCAGTTCTTC.

The J gene is TRBJ1-1, the V gene TRBV7-9; the match to TRBD1 covers 7 bases. The CDR3 length is 15 residues. The germline CDR1 and CDR2 sequences are SEHNR and FQNEAQ (reference sequence). V gave up 1 base and J gave up 5 bases; unmatched junction bases: 7. CDR3 region: CASSLVEGGLTEAFF. The DNA for the CDR3 is TGTGCCAGCAGCTTAGTGGAAGGGGGCCTGACTGAAGCTTTCTTT. Filled out from reference TRBV7-9 and TRBJ1-1, the complete variable domain reads DTGVSQNPRHKITKRGQNVTFRCDPISEHNRLYWYRQTLGQGPEFLTYFQNEAQLEKSRLLSDRFSAERPKGSFSTLEIQRTEQGDSAMYLCASSLVEGGLTEAFFGQGTRLTVV.

V gene TRBV6-6 combines with J gene TRBJ2-7, with TRBD1 matching over 7 bases. Germline V lookup: CDR1 MNHNY, CDR2 SVGAGI (reference sequence). Trimming removed 0 bases from V and 0 bases from J; junction bases left unmatched: 8. CDR3 size: 17 residues. CDR3 nucleotides: TGTGCCAGCAGTTACTCTAACGGACAGGCGATCTCCTACGAGCAGTACTTC. Its protein product is CASSYSNGQAISYEQYF.

This chain uses TRBV11-3 with TRBJ1-5; D not resolved. Trimming stripped 3 bases from V and 6 bases from J, with 9 bases between. Germline V gives CDR1 SGHNT, CDR2 YENEEA. CDR3 length equals 13 residues. DNA of the CDR3: TGTGCCAGCAGCTTGAGCCTAGGTCAGCCCCAGCATTTT. It translates to CASSLSLGQPQHF.